This T cell receptor (beta chain) was sequenced for a study of blood T cell repertoires in COVID-19. Across the study: Acute and convalescent COVID-19 specimens originated in the United States, Italy and Spain.

Using immunoSEQ multiplex PCR, the repertoire was profiled, and TCRdb retains in-frame clones only, with some absent. The sample shows approximately 150,000 clones, about 90% of them seen only once. This clone has only one observation. Trimming at V came to 6 bases and at J to 4 bases, leaving 7 bases not matched to a gene. This CDR3 has 14 residues. CDR1 and CDR2 (germline): MDHEN, SYDVKM. The gene calls are TRBV28 and TRBJ1-1, with 8 positions matching TRBD1. Specimen: peripheral blood. The source is a man in his fifties or sixties with active or convalescent COVID-19. The CDR3 loop reads CASSLDRVSTEAFF. The CDR3 DNA reads TGTGCCAGCAGCTTGGACAGGGTGAGCACTGAAGCTTTCTTT.